This TCR beta chain was recovered during a study of blood T cell repertoires in COVID-19. Study as a whole: Italy, Spain and the United States were the sources of the convalescent and acute COVID-19 samples. PBMCs, B-cell-depleted T cells, or T cells were the source of the cDNA or gDNA that made up the material.

How the authors handled the data: Reference gene primer amplification in the assay estimated nucleated cell counts. Clones were sequenced by immunoSEQ multiplex PCR, and TCRdb holds only the in-frame ones, with some missing. V and J calls and clone size are copied from that table; D and trimming were computed from the DNA. The repertoire holds some 190,000 clones, with around 84% as singletons. The sequence was collected from a woman aged 80 or over with acute or convalescent COVID-19. Sequencing input: peripheral blood.

The CDR3 region is CASSPHPQVLAQYF. The CDR3 nucleotides are TGTGCCAGCAGTCCCCATCCTCAGGTACTTGCGCAGTATTTT. The chain recombines TRBV27 with TRBJ2-3, with D uncertain. Trimming removed 5 bases from V and 10 bases from J, with 19 bases in between. The germline V gene has CDR1 MNHEY and CDR2 SMNVEV (reference sequence). CDR3 length equals 14 residues.